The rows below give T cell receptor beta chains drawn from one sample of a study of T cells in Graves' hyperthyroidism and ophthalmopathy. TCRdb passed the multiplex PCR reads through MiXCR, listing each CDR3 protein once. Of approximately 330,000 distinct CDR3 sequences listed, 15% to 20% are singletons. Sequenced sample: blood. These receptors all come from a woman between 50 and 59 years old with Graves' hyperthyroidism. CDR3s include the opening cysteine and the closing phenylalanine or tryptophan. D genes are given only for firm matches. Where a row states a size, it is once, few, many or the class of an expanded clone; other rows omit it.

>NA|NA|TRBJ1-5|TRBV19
TGTGCCAGTAGAAAAGAGCTGCACAATCAGCCCCAGCATTTT
CASRKELHNQPQHF
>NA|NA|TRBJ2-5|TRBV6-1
TGCGCCAGCAGTGAGTTAAATGGTGCCCAAGAGACCCAGTACTTC
CASSELNGAQETQYF
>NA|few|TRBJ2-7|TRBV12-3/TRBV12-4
TGTGCCAGCAGGCTATCTTACGAGCAGTACTTC
CASRLSYEQYF
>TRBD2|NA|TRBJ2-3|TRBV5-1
TGTGCCAGCAGCTTGAAATTAGCGGGGGGCGGGGTAGATACGCAGTATTTT
CASSLKLAGGGVDTQYF
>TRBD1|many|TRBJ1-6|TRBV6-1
TGTGCCAGCAGTGGCCGGACAGGGGGATACAATTCACCCCTCCACTTT
CASSGRTGGYNSPLHF
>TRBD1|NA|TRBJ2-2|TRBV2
TGTGCCAGTTCGGGACAGAAGAACACCGGGGAGCTGTTTTTT
CASSGQKNTGELFF
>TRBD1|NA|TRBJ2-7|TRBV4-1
TGCGCCAGCAGCCAGTTGGGACAGGGGGCGTACGAGCAGTACTTC
CASSQLGQGAYEQYF
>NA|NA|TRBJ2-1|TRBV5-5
TGTGCCAGCAGCTTGGTGGGGCTCTTAGTATACAATGAGCAGTTCTTC
CASSLVGLLVYNEQFF
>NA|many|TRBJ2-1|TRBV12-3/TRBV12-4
TGTGCCAGCAGTTTGGGGCTAAGCTCCTACAATGAGCAGTTCTTC
CASSLGLSSYNEQFF
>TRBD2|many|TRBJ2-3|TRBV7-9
TGTGCCAGCAGCTGGGGAGCGGGGGATACGCAGTATTTT
CASSWGAGDTQYF
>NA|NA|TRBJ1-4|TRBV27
TGTGCCAGCAGTTTAGTGGGTTTGGGGGAAAAACTGTTTTTT
CASSLVGLGEKLFF
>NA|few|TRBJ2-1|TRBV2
TGTGCCAGCAGTGTAGATAGAAGCAATGAGCAGTTCTTC
CASSVDRSNEQFF
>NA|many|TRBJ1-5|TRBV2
TGTGCCAGCAGAGTCCAGGGTCCACAGCCCCAGCATTTT
CASRVQGPQPQHF
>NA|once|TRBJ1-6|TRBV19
TGTGCCAGGGGGGAGGGCCCTGATTCACCCCTCCACTTT
CARGEGPDSPLHF
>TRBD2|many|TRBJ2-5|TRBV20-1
TGCAGTGCCACACTAGCGGGAAGAGGGACCCAGTACTTC
CSATLAGRGTQYF
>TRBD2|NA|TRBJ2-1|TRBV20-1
TGCAGTGCTAATTCCGGGGGGAGGGACAATGAGCAGTTCTTC
CSANSGGRDNEQFF
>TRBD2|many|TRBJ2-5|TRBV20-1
TGCAGTGCTAGGTCACTAGCGGTCGGGGGTGAGACCCAGTACTTC
CSARSLAVGGETQYF
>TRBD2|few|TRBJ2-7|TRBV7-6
TGTGCCAGCAGTTTCGCCGGGACTAGCAGTTCCTACGAGCAGTACTTC
CASSFAGTSSSYEQYF
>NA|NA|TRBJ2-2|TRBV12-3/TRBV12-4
TGTGCCCTCCTCGCCCGGTCGAACACCGGGGAGCTGTTTTTT
CALLARSNTGELFF
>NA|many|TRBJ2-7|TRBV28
TGTGCCAGCAGTCAGAAGGAGACAGGATGGGACGAGCAGTACTTC
CASSQKETGWDEQYF
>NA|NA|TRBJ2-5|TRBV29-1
TGCAGCGTTGGTCCGGGGGGCCGGTGGAAGACCCAGTACTTC
CSVGPGGRWKTQYF
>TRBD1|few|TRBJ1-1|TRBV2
TGTGCCCGGCGGGACAGTCAGAACACTGAAGCTTTCTTT
CARRDSQNTEAFF
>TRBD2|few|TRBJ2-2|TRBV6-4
TGTGCCAGCAATGGCGGGAGTCAGACCGGGGAGCTGTTTTTT
CASNGGSQTGELFF
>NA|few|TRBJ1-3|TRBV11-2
TGTGCCAGCAGCTTAGATCTACAAAACACCATATATTTT
CASSLDLQNTIYF
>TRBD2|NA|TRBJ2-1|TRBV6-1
TGTGCCAGCAGTGAAGTGGCGGGACTAGCGGGAGGGCAGTATGAGCAGTTCTTC
CASSEVAGLAGGQYEQFF
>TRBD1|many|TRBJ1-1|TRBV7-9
TGTGCCAGCAGCCCTCCCGGGACAGTGAACACTGAAGCTTTCTTT
CASSPPGTVNTEAFF
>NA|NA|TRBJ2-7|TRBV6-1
TGTGCCAGCAGCCGGGACTTAAGTACCTACGAGCAGTACTTC
CASSRDLSTYEQYF
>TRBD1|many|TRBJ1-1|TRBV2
TGTGCCAGCAGTGGCTCAGGGGGCGGGGAAGCTTTCTTT
CASSGSGGGEAFF
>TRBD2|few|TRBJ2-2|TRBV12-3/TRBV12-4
TGTGCCAGCAGTTTCAGGGCGGGAGGATTGGGGGAGCTGTTTTTT
CASSFRAGGLGELFF
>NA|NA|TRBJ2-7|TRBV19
TGTGCCAGTAGTGCGCGGACAACCGGGGAGCAGTACTTC
CASSARTTGEQYF
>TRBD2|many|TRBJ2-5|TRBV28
TGTGCCAGCAGTGATGGACTAGCGCGACAAGAGACCCAGTACTTC
CASSDGLARQETQYF
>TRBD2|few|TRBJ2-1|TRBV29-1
TGCAGCGTTGATCGGGAGGCCGAAGGGGAGCAGTTCTTC
CSVDREAEGEQFF
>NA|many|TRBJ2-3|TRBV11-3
TGTGCCAGCAGCTTAGAAGGCCGGTCCAGAGATACGCAGTATTTT
CASSLEGRSRDTQYF
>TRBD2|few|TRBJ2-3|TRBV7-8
TGTGCCAGCAGCCGAAGACTAGCGGAAAGCACAGATACGCAGTATTTT
CASSRRLAESTDTQYF
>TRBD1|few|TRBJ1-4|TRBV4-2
TGTGCCAGCAGCCAAGACCAGCCCCCGGGACAGGGTAGAAAACTGTTTTTT
CASSQDQPPGQGRKLFF
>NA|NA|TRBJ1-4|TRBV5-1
TGCGCCAGCAGCTTGTATTCTGAAGGAAAACTGTTTTTT
CASSLYSEGKLFF
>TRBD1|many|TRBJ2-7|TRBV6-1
TGTGCCAGCAGTGAAAGTTCAGGACAGGCCTACGAGCAGTACTTC
CASSESSGQAYEQYF
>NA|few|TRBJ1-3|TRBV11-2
TGTGCCAGCAGCGAACACCAAGCGGTTGTAGGAAACACCATATATTTT
CASSEHQAVVGNTIYF
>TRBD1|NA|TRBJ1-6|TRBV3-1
TGTGCCAGCAGCCCTCACTTTGGAGGGGGGACAGGGGTTTCACCCCTCCACTTT
CASSPHFGGGTGVSPLHF
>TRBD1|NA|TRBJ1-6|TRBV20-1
TGCAGTGCTGGTGGACAGGGGAGGGATTCACCCCTCCACTTT
CSAGGQGRDSPLHF
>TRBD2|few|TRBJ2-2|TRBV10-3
TGTGCCATCAGTAAATCTAGCGGGGGGACCCTTCCCGGGGAGCTGTTTTTT
CAISKSSGGTLPGELFF
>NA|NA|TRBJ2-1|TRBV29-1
TGCAGCGTTGATTCCTCGGCGACCTCTTACAATGAGCAGTTCTTC
CSVDSSATSYNEQFF
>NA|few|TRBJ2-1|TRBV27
TGTGCCAGCAGTTTTGGCCGGCCAGGGGAGGGCGGTGAGCAGTTCTTC
CASSFGRPGEGGEQFF
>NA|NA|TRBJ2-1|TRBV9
TGTGCCAGCAGCGTGAGCGGCAATGAGCAGTTCTTC
CASSVSGNEQFF
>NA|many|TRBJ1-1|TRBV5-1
TGCGCCAGCAGCCAAGGGGCTGAAGCTTTCTTT
CASSQGAEAFF
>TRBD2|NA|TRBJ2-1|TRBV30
TGTGCCTACACTAGCGGCCTAAGCTCCTACAATGAGCAGTTCTTC
CAYTSGLSSYNEQFF
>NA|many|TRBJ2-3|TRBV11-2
TGTGCCAGCAGCCAACGGGACTCCACAGATACGCAGTATTTT
CASSQRDSTDTQYF
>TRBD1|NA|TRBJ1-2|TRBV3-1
TGTGCCAGCAGCTACGGACAGGGTTCGTTAGGCTACACCTTC
CASSYGQGSLGYTF
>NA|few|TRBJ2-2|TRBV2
TGTGCCAGCAGTCCCCAGGGAGTCCCCGGGGAGCTGTTTTTT
CASSPQGVPGELFF
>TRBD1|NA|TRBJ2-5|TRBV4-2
TGTGCCAGCAGCCAAGAAATGGGCAGGGGGTTTCAGACCCAGTACTTC
CASSQEMGRGFQTQYF
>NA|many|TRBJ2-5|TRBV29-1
TGCAGCGTTGCGGGACAAACGAAAGAGACCCAGTACTTC
CSVAGQTKETQYF
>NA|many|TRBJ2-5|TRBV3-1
TGTGCCAGCAGCCGCAGACAGCCCGGGGGCGGAGAGACCCAGTACTTC
CASSRRQPGGGETQYF
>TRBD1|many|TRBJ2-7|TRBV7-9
TGTGCCAGCAGCTTTTACGGACAGGGGTCGATTTTGGAGCAGTACTTC
CASSFYGQGSILEQYF